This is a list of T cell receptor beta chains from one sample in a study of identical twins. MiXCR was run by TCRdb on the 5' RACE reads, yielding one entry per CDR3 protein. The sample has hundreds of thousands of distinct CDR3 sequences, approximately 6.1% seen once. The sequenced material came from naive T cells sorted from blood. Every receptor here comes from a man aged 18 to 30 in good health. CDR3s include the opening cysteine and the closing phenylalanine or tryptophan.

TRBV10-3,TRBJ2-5,CAISEPGLAGGPSGETQYF
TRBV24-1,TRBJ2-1,CATSDTTGGYEQFF
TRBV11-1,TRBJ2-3,CASSSSKGPSIFTDTQYF
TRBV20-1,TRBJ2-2,CSARALGQGAGTGELFF
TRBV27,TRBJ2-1,CASSLSNGPGRNEQFF
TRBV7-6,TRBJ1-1,CASSRDRAAEAFF
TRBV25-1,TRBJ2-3,CASSDLAGAYADTQYF
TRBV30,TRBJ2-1,CAWSLGRDEQFF
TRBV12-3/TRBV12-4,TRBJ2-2,CASSLLAGGGNTGELFF
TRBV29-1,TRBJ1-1,CSVVDGGEAFF
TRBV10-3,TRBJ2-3,CAISESGREDTQYF
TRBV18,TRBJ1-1,CASSPMATNTEAFF
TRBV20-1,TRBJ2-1,CSAREGNDEQFF
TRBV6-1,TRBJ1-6,CASSPGTGSNSPLHF
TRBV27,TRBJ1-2,CASSSLYGQAYGYTF
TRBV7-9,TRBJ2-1,CASSLVGLGSYNEQFF
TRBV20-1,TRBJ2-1,CSARRAWRESYNEQFF
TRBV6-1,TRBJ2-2,CASTLIENTGELFF
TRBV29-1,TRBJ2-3,CSVTPGTVTDTQYF
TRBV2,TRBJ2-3,CASRLEADTQYF
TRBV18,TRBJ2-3,CASSPNSGADTQYF
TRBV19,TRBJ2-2,CASSISGLVLNTGELFF
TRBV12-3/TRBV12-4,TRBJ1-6,CASSLRQGANSPLHF
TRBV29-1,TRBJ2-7,CSVLPAGGYEQYF
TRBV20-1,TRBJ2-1,CSALWTGGPDNEQFF
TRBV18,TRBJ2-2,CASSPPEMGQVGELFF
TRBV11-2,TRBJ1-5,CASSLGRLGSNQPQHF
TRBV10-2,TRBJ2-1,CASRIAGATYNEQFF
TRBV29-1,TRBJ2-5,CSGTEGETQYF
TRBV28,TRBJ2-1,CASSPTSVSYNEQFF
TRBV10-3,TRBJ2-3,CAISGNSGGPSTDTQYF
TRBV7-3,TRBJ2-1,CASSLFGTGQNEQFF
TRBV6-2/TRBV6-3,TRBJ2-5,CASSYSPGQGVETQYF
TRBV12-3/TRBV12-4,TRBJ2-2,CASSFGLLGELFF
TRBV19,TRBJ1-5,CASNLREGGNQPQHF
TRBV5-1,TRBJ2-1,CASRASGQTYNEQFF
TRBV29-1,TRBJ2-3,CSVEDLDDTQYF
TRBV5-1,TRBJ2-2,CASSLSSTNTGELFF
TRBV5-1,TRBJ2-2,CASSLEQGDTGELFF
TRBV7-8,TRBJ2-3,CASSSPGQGSRTHLF
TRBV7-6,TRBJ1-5,CASSLGWGVGVQPQHF
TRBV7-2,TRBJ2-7,CASSNPGLTYEQYF
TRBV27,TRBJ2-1,CASSLIGTGGYNEQFF
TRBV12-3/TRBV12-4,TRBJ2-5,CASSFSLGETQYF
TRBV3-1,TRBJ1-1,CASSQDGQEAFF
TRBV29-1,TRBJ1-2,CSVTGTPHGYTF
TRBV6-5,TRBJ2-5,CASSYPEAGGQETQYF
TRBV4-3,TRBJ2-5,CASSQERRRETQYF
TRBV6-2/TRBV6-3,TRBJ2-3,CASSWGSGSADTQYF
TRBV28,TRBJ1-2,CASSSLSVRGNYGYTF
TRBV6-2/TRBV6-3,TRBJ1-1,CASSFQGRREAFF
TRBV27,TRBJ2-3,CASREAGVNTDTQYF
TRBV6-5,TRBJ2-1,CASRLTSGPAVF
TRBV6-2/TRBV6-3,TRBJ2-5,CASSSLTRAPEETQYF